These 21 T cell receptor beta chains came from one sample sequenced in a study of blood T cell repertoires in COVID-19. Some clones are missing from TCRdb's copy, which holds only in-frame ones; the method was immunoSEQ multiplex PCR. This table has under 500,000 clones, 80% to 90% appearing once. Sample: PBMCs or T cells enriched from blood (not recorded which). All receptors come from a man aged 25-45 years who had recovered from COVID-19.

The rearrangement links TRBV5-6 to TRBJ2-1; possibly TRBD2 for D (6 bases). The V end was cut by 4 bases, the J end by 10 bases, with 9 bases between. This CDR3 region has 11 residues. Germline V gives CDR1 SGHDT, CDR2 YYEEEE. In nucleotides, the CDR3 is TGTGCCAGCAGCACGCTAGCGGAGCAGTTCTTC. Its translation: CASSTLAEQFF.

The CDR3 region is CASSLAGGETQYF. CDR3 bases: TGCGCCAGCAGCTTGGCGGGTGGAGAGACCCAGTACTTC. The V call is TRBV5-1, the J call TRBJ2-5; no definite D call. The germline V gene encodes CDR1 SGHRS and CDR2 YFSETQ. CDR3 length equals 13 residues. The ends were cut back, 0 bases at V and 4 bases at J, with 7 bases in the middle.

The chain employs TRBV10-3 and TRBJ2-1; 7 bases are a match to TRBD1. V was clipped by 2 bases and J by 6 bases; unmatched bases: 7. This CDR3 comprises 15 residues. CDR1 is ENHRY and CDR2 is SYGVKD in the germline V gene. The CDR3 is CAISERTGLTNEQFF. For the CDR3, the DNA is TGTGCCATCAGTGAGAGGACAGGCCTAACCAATGAGCAGTTCTTC.

The rearrangement uses TRBV7-9 and TRBJ1-1; 8 nucleotides agree with TRBD1. The CDR3 has 16 residues. V gave up 4 bases and J gave up 1 base; unmatched junction bases: 8. Germline CDR1 reads SEHNR; CDR2 reads FQNEAQ (reference sequence). CDR3 amino acids: CASSYQPGQENTEAFF. The DNA of the CDR3 is TGTGCCAGCAGCTATCAGCCGGGACAGGAGAACACTGAAGCTTTCTTT.

V and J are TRBV11-2 and TRBJ1-1; D remains ambiguous. The V gene's germline CDR1 is SGHAT and CDR2 FQNNGV. The CDR3 extends over 12 amino acids. V was cut by 5 bases and J by 7 bases, with 11 bases left in between. CDR3 loop: CASSNRELEAFF. The CDR3 DNA reads TGTGCCAGCAGCAACCGGGAACTTGAAGCTTTCTTT.

The J gene is TRBJ2-2, the V gene TRBV19, with 8 nucleotides matching TRBD1. This CDR3 is built from 13 residues. The V gene end was trimmed by 11 bases and the J gene end by 1 base; junction bases not matched to a gene: 3. Germline assignment: CDR1 LNHDA and CDR2 SQIVND (reference sequence). The CDR3 spells CAGGQVNTGELFF. In nucleotides, the CDR3 is TGTGCCGGGGGACAGGTGAACACCGGGGAGCTGTTTTTT.

This clone was seen only a few times. The chain joins TRBV27 to TRBJ1-2, with D possibly matching TRBD1 (5 bases). CDR1 and CDR2 (germline): MNHEY, SMNVEV (reference sequence). V shed 6 bases and J shed 0 bases, with 14 bases lying between them. This CDR3 comprises 15 residues. The CDR3: CASSPSGGTNYGYTF. The DNA for the CDR3 is TGTGCCAGCAGCCCGAGTGGGGGGACTAACTATGGCTACACCTTC.

This rearrangement joins TRBV4-1 to TRBJ1-4; 12 bases are a match to TRBD1. The CDR3 covers 18 residues. Trimming cost V 0 bases and J 8 bases; bases outside gene matches: 10. Germline lookup yields CDR1 MGHRA and CDR2 YSYEKL. The DNA of the CDR3 is TGCGCCAGCAGCCAAGATTTCGGGACAGGGGGCGTACGGGAAAAACTGTTTTTT. Encoded protein: CASSQDFGTGGVREKLFF.

The V call is TRBV15, the J call TRBJ1-4; D remains unclear. V lost 0 bases, J lost 3 bases, and 11 bases lay in between. In germline, CDR1 is LNHNV, CDR2 YYDKDF (reference sequence). This CDR3 is 16 amino acids long. The DNA for the CDR3 is TGTGCCACCAGCAGAGATAGGAGTCTCCCTAATGAAAAACTGTTTTTT. It specifies CATSRDRSLPNEKLFF.

Only one count was recorded for this clone. The J gene is TRBJ1-2, the V gene TRBV28; 8 positions match TRBD1. V lost 6 bases to trimming and J lost 12 bases; unmatched junction nucleotides: 12. In germline, CDR1 is MDHEN, CDR2 SYDVKM. The CDR3 has 13 residues. CDR3 sequence reads: CASRTLGQAPHTF. CDR3 sequence (DNA): TGTGCCAGCAGGACTTTGGGACAGGCGCCCCACACCTTC.

The V and J genes are TRBV4-2 and TRBJ1-4; D gene ambiguous. Germline CDR1 is LGHNA and CDR2 is YNFKEQ. The CDR3 is 15 residues long. Deletions cut 3 bases from V and 5 bases from J, with 13 bases between. This CDR3 reads CASSQWTGVNEKLFF. CDR3 DNA: TGTGCCAGCAGCCAGTGGACCGGGGTCAATGAAAAACTGTTTTTT.

This chain connects TRBV19 to TRBJ2-4; 7 nucleotides line up with TRBD1. This CDR3 region has 15 residues. Germline V gene lookup returns CDR1 LNHDA and CDR2 SQIVND (reference sequence). V lost 5 bases, J lost 6 bases, and 10 bases stayed unmatched. The CDR3 DNA reads as TGTGCCAGTAGTCTCCTTGGGACAGCGGCAAACATTCAGTACTTC. Its translation is CASSLLGTAANIQYF.

This chain uses TRBV12-3 or TRBV12-4 with TRBJ1-2, with D perhaps TRBD1 (6 bases). V lost 7 bases and J 4 bases, leaving 10 bases between the germline ends. The CDR3 is 12 amino acids. The CDR3 sequence is CASKQGLYGYTF. DNA for the CDR3: TGTGCCAGCAAGCAGGGGCTCTATGGCTACACCTTC.

This clone was seen once. The rearrangement links TRBV4-1 to TRBJ2-7; a possible D gene is TRBD2 (5 bases). The germline gives CDR1 MGHRA, CDR2 YSYEKL. V lost 0 bases and J 1 base, leaving 13 bases between the germline ends. The CDR3 length is 16 residues. CDR3 region: CASSQEGGGFSYEQYF. The CDR3 DNA is TGCGCCAGCAGCCAAGAAGGAGGAGGTTTTTCCTACGAGCAGTACTTC.

In this sample, this clone turned up once. V is TRBV27 and J is TRBJ1-3, with D possibly matching TRBD1 (6 bases). The germline gives CDR1 MNHEY, CDR2 SMNVEV (reference sequence). Trimming took 5 bases from V and 1 from J, leaving 12 bases between them. The CDR3 runs 15 residues. CDR3 sequence: CASSTVRGSGNTIYF. CDR3 nucleotides: TGTGCCAGCAGTACCGTCAGGGGATCTGGAAACACCATATATTTT.

The genes are TRBV28 and TRBJ1-5; possibly TRBD1 for D (6 bases). V was trimmed by 5 bases and J by 3 bases, leaving 14 bases between them. The CDR3 extends over 15 amino acids. The germline CDR1 and CDR2 sequences are MDHEN and SYDVKM. CDR3 protein: CASSINTGNNQPQHF. DNA of the CDR3: TGTGCCAGCAGTATAAATACAGGGAACAATCAGCCCCAGCATTTT.

This clone was seen once. The chain combines TRBV25-1 with TRBJ2-7, with a weak D call TRBD2 (5 bases). Deletions cut 6 bases from V and 3 bases from J, with 9 bases between. CDR1 and CDR2 from the germline V gene are MGHDK and SYGVNS. This CDR3 has 12 residues. DNA for the CDR3: TGTGCCAGCAGCCGGGATTACTACGAGCAGTACTTC. This translates into CASSRDYYEQYF.

The chain is built from TRBV7-9 and TRBJ2-7; TRBD1 aligns across 7 bases. Germline V gene sequence: CDR1 SEHNR, CDR2 FQNEAQ (reference sequence). The CDR3 loop spans 14 amino acids. Trimming cost V 2 bases and J 4 bases; bases outside gene matches: 5. This CDR3 reads CASSLWDSPYEQYF. The DNA for the CDR3 is TGTGCCAGCAGCTTATGGGACAGCCCATACGAGCAGTACTTC.

The rearrangement joins TRBV6-5 to TRBJ2-5; 7 bases align to TRBD2. Losses at the gene ends were 0 bases for V and 4 bases for J; bases not matched to a gene: 8. The CDR3 spans 16 residues. The germline V gene encodes CDR1 MNHEY and CDR2 SVGAGI. CDR3 nucleotide sequence: TGTGCCAGCAGTTACTCGTGGCGGGGAGGGCGAGAGACCCAGTACTTC. It codes for CASSYSWRGGRETQYF.

V gene TRBV28 combines with J gene TRBJ1-1; D is unresolved. CDR3 length: 15 residues. Looked up from germline, CDR1 is MDHEN and CDR2 is SYDVKM. The V end lost 6 bases, the J end lost 1 base, and 15 bases lay between the germline ends. CDR3 bases: TGTGCCAGCAGATTGGAGGGTATAGGGAACACTGAAGCTTTCTTT. Translated, it gives CASRLEGIGNTEAFF.

The V and J genes are TRBV25-1 and TRBJ1-2; TRBD1 agrees at 7 bases. J was trimmed by 3 bases and V by 8 bases; bases with no gene match: 6. The CDR3 consists of 13 residues. Germline-derived CDR1 and CDR2 are MGHDK and SYGVNS. CDR3 coding DNA: TGTGCCAGCCAACCAGGGACAGACTATGGCTACACCTTC. Translating it yields CASQPGTDYGYTF.